This TCR beta chain emerged from a study of Graves' ophthalmopathy and Graves' hyperthyroidism. Germline V gene lookup returns CDR1 SGHAT and CDR2 FQNNGV. The CDR3 loop spans 16 amino acids. The V end was cut by 3 bases, the J end by 4 bases, with 18 bases between. PBMCs had their origin in fresh peripheral blood (roughly 9.3 ml). The sequenced template was RNA, covering the TCR beta CDR3 region. HTBI primers were employed in first-round RT-PCR, then a second-round multiplex PCR followed. Each CDR3 protein gets one entry after TCRdb re-called the multiplex PCR reads with MiXCR. The table includes a few hundred thousand distinct CDR3 sequences, roughly 16% detected once. This clonotype was seen at least ten times.

Sequences were obtained from peripheral blood. This receptor was taken from an adult man with Graves' ophthalmopathy. The chain uses TRBV11-2 and TRBJ1-2, with a possible D match to TRBD1 (5 bases). CDR3 loop: CASSFFRGSPTYGYTF. In DNA form, the CDR3 reads TGTGCCAGCAGCTTCTTTCGGGGGTCGCCCACCTATGGCTACACCTTC. Complete variable domain (other parts from reference TRBV11-2 and TRBJ1-2): EAGVAQSPRYKIIEKRQSVAFWCNPISGHATLYWYQQILGQGPKLLIQFQNNGVVDDSQLPKDRFSAERLKGVDSTLKIQPAKLEDSAVYLCASSFFRGSPTYGYTFGSGTRLTVV.